Listed below are T cell receptor beta chains from one sample, sequenced in a study of cytomegalovirus exposure and HLA in healthy donors. Sequenced by immunoSEQ multiplex PCR; TCRdb stores in-frame clones only, minus some. The sample consists of around 200,000 clones, about four fifths of them appearing once. Source material: PBMCs. Receptor source: a male donor in good health and CMV-seronegative. Both conserved end residues are part of each CDR3. Fields, in order: J gene, V gene, clone size, D gene, CDR3 protein, CDR3 DNA. A D gene is named only where the DNA matches it firmly. Expanded clones get a size class; other rows say once, few or many, or leave the size out.

>TRBJ2-7|TRBV19|-|TRBD1
CASKTGFGSYEQYF
TGTGCCAGTAAGACAGGGTTCGGCTCCTACGAGCAGTACTTC
>TRBJ2-1|TRBV6-6|few|-
CASSYIVNEQFF
TGTGCCAGCAGTTACATAGTAAATGAGCAGTTCTTC
>TRBJ2-1|TRBV6-5|-|-
CASSDSYNEQFF
TGTGCCAGCAGCGACAGCTACAATGAGCAGTTCTTC
>TRBJ2-3|TRBV9|-|-
CASSLSTDTQYF
TGTGCCAGCAGCCTAAGCACAGATACGCAGTATTTT
>TRBJ2-7|TRBV11-2|-|TRBD2
CASSYPGLAGGPSSYEQYF
TGTGCCAGCAGCTACCCCGGACTAGCGGGAGGGCCTTCCTCCTACGAGCAGTACTTC
>TRBJ1-3|TRBV18|-|TRBD1
CASSLPGQHSGNTIYF
TGTGCCAGCTCACTTCCGGGACAGCACTCTGGAAACACCATATATTTT
>TRBJ2-7|TRBV5-4|-|TRBD1
CASSSPGQGGLEQYF
TGTGCCAGCAGCTCCCCGGGACAGGGTGGACTCGAGCAGTACTTC
>TRBJ1-2|TRBV20-1|-|-
CSVNINYGYTF
TGCAGTGTCAACATTAACTATGGCTACACCTTC
>TRBJ1-5|TRBV10-3|few|TRBD1
CAIGQGQPQHF
TGTGCCATCGGACAGGGTCAGCCCCAGCATTTT
>TRBJ2-5|TRBV28|-|TRBD1
CASYRTGVETQYF
TGTGCCAGCTACCGGACAGGGGTGGAGACCCAGTACTTC
>TRBJ1-2|TRBV6-1|once|TRBD1
CASSLGQGGYGYTF
TGTGCCAGCAGTCTCGGACAGGGAGGGTATGGCTACACCTTC
>TRBJ1-1|TRBV28|-|-
CASSYPTDYTEAFF
TGTGCCAGCAGTTATCCGACAGACTACACTGAAGCTTTCTTT